This T cell receptor (beta chain) was captured in a study of T-cell reconstitution after alpha-beta-depleted transplantation in children (TCRdb year 2016). For context, the study as a whole: T-cell immune reconstitution after TCRalphabeta/CD19-depleted allogeneic hematopoietic cell transplantation in children was quantitatively tracked in the study by means of TCR repertoire profiling.

Here is what the overall study found, with its caveats: Hyperexpanded clone frequencies declined over subsequent months; after one year, T-cell counts and TCRbeta diversity were mostly attributed to newly produced T cells. In some patients, the high TCRbeta diversity seen at day 60 was put down to recipient T cells and intrathymic progenitors that had survived conditioning. The apparently early recovery of alphabetaT-cell counts about two months after transplant reportedly depended on only several hundred rapidly expanded clones that came from non-depleted graft cells.

The treatment or condition label of this sample denotes: allogeneic hematopoietic cell transplantation with graft depleted of TCRalphabeta T cells and CD19 B cells. The children who served as transplant recipients had been given grafts of TCRalphabeta/CD19-depleted allogeneic hematopoietic cells. This clonotype has a count of ten or more. Its antigen remains undetermined. No qualities accompany the bases; no much larger clone lies one base away. CDR1 and CDR2, looked up from the germline V gene, are SGHTA and FQGNSA. The V end loses 0 bases and the J end loses 5 bases, and a stretch of 17 bases separates them. The CDR3, cysteine through phenylalanine, is 17 amino acids long. The sequence is cut down to CDR3 DNA, 51 bases in frame from base 1. Library prep was done by PCR. The reads were generated on an Illumina HiSeq 2500. TCR library preparation used molecular barcoding, with unique molecular identifiers applied to normalize quantification of the TCRbeta repertoire. TCRdb trimmed public reads at Q25 via fastp, called clones via MiXCR and kept in-frame beta chains. Each CDR3 protein gets just one entry, which takes the most common genes and DNA from the rows behind it. Present in this sample are roughly 160,000 distinct CDR3 sequences, 11% of which were seen just once. The ten largest account for around 14% of the sample.

The chain uses TRBV7-2 and TRBJ2-1; the D call is tentative, TRBD1 or TRBD2, as each matches 5 bases. The sample was PBMCs, taken before TCRalphabeta/CD19-depleted stem cell transplant. This TCR was recovered from a boy between 2 and 10 years old with acute myeloid leukemia, due to receive a stem cell transplant. The sequenced DNA: TGTGCCAGCAGCTTAGCGCTAAGAGGGGCGCGAGACAATGAGCAGTTCTTC. It codes for CASSLALRGARDNEQFF.